Here is one T cell receptor beta chain with its context. As yet, its antigen is unknown. The CDR3 sequence is 13 residues long. Germline CDR1 is MNHEY and CDR2 is SVGAGI. Trimming removed 8 bases at V and 2 bases at J, with 10 bases between. This specimen belongs to a study of PD-1 blockade in classical Hodgkin lymphoma. Study-level background: It was nivolumab at 3 mg/kg, given intravenously every 2 weeks, that patients received. Regarding the study as a whole: Compared with healthy donors, newly diagnosed patients reportedly showed lower baseline TCR diversity. Complete responders possessed baseline diversity comparable to newly diagnosed patients.

Each patient's relapse followed autologous stem cell transplantation, and brentuximab vedotin exposure varied. Sequencing used immunoSEQ multiplex PCR; TCRdb keeps in-frame clones, though not all of them. The sample consists of 120,000 to 150,000 clones, approximately 81% of them appearing once. This receptor was obtained from a human donor with classical Hodgkin lymphoma. This specimen consisted of peripheral blood mononuclear cells (PBMCs), obtained before the second cycle of nivolumab. The chain carries TRBV6-5 and TRBJ1-5; D unresolved. In DNA, the CDR3 is TGTGCCAGCGCCTACGCCGGCAATCAGCCCCAGCATTTT. The encoded protein is CASAYAGNQPQHF.